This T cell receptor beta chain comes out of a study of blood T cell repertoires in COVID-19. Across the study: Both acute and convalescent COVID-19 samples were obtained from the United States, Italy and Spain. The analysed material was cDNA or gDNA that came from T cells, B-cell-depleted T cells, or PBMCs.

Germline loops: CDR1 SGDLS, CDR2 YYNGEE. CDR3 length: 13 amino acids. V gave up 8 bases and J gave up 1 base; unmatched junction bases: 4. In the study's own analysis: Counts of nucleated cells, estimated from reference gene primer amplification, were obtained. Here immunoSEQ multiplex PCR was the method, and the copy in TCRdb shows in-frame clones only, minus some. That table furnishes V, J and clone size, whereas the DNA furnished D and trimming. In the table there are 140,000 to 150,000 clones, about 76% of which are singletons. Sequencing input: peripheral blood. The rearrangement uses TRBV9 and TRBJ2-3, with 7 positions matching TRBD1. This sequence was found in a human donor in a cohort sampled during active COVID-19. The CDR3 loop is CARHGQGTDTQYF. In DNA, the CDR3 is TGTGCCAGACATGGACAGGGCACAGATACGCAGTATTTT.